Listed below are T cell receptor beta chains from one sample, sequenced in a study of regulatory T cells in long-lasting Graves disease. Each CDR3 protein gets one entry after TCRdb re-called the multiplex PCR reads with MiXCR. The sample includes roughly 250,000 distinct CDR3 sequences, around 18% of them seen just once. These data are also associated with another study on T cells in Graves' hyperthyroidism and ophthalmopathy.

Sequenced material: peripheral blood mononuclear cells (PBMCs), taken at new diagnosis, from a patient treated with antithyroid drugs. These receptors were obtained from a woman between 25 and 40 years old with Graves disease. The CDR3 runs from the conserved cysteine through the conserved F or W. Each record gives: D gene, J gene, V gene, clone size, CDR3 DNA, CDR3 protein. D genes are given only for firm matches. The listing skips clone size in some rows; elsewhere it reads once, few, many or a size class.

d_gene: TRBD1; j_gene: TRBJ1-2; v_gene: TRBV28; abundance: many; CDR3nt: TGTGCCAGCATCCCGGGGACAGCTAACTATGGCTACACCTTC; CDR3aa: CASIPGTANYGYTF
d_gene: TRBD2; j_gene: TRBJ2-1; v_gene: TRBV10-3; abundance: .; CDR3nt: TGTGCCATTCGGGCGGGGGGGACCAATGAGCAGTTCTTC; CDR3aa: CAIRAGGTNEQFF
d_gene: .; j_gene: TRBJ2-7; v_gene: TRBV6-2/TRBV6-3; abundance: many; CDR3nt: TGTGCCAGCAGTGAAACAAATTACGAGCAGTACTTC; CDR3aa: CASSETNYEQYF
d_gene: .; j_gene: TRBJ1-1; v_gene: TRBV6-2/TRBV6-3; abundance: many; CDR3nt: TGTGCCAGCACCATACGGGTGAACACTGAAGCTTTCTTT; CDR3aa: CASTIRVNTEAFF
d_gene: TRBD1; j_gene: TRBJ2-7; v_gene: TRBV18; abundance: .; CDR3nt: TGTGCCAGCTCACCGACCCGGGACAGGATTTACGAGCAGTACTTC; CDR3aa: CASSPTRDRIYEQYF
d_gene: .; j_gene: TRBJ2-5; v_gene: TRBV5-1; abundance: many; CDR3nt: TGCGCCAGCAGCTTGTCAGTAAGCGGAGAGACCCAGTACTTC; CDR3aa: CASSLSVSGETQYF
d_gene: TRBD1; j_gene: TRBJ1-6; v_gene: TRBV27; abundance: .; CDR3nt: TGTGCCAGCAGTGCCTACACAGGGGTAGGTAATTCACCCCTCCACTTT; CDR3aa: CASSAYTGVGNSPLHF
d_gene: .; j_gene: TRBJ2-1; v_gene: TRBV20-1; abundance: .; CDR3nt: TGCAGTGCTAGAGATTCACACCAGCAGTTCTTC; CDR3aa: CSARDSHQQFF
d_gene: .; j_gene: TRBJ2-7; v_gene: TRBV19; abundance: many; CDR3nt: TGTGCCAGTACCCGAACCGGGACCTCCTACGAGCAGTACTTC; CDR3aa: CASTRTGTSYEQYF
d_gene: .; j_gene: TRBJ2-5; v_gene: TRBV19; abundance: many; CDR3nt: TGTGCCAGTAGTGGACAGAGTAGGGAGACCCAGTACTTC; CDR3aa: CASSGQSRETQYF
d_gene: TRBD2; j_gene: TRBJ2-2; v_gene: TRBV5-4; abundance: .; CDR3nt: TGTGCCAGCAGCTCGGGGGGAGTGAACACCGGGGAGCTGTTTTTT; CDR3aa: CASSSGGVNTGELFF
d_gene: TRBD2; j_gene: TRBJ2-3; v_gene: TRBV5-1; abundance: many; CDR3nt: TGCGCCAGCAGCTTGGAAGGGACTAGCGGTGATACGCAGTATTTT; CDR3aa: CASSLEGTSGDTQYF
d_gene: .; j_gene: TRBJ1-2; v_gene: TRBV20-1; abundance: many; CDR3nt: TGCAGTGCTTCGTCCCCCAGGGGCTATGGCTACACCTTC; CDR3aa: CSASSPRGYGYTF
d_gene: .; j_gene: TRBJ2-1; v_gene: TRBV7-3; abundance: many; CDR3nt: TGTGCCAGCAGCTTAATAGGTGGGGCGAATGAGCAGTTCTTC; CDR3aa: CASSLIGGANEQFF
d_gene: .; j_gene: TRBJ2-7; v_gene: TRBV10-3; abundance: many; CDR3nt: TGTGCCATCAGAGCTTCGGGGAGCTCCTACGAGCAGTACTTC; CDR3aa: CAIRASGSSYEQYF
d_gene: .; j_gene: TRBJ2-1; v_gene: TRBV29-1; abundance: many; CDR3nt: TGCAGCGTTGACAAGGGGAGCTCCTACAATGAGCAGTTCTTC; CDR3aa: CSVDKGSSYNEQFF
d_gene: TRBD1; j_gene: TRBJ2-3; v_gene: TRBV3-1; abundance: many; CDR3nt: TGTGCCAGCAGCCAAGGGACAGGGCACACAGATACGCAGTATTTT; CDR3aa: CASSQGTGHTDTQYF
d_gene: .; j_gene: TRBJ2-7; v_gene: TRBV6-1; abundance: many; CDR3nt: TGTGCCAGCAGTGAAACACCCCCGTACGAGCAGTACTTC; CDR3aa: CASSETPPYEQYF
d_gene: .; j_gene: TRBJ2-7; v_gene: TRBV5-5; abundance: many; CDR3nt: TGTGCCAGCAGCTTGGCGGGACAAAAAGGAGACGAGCAGTACTTC; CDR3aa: CASSLAGQKGDEQYF
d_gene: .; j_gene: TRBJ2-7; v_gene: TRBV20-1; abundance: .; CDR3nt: TGCAGTGCTAGAGATAAAGGGCTTACCTACGAGCAGTACTTC; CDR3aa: CSARDKGLTYEQYF
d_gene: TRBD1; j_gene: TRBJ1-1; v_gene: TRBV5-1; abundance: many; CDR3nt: TGCGCCAGCAGCTTGGGTGTCGGACAGGGGGATGAGGAAGCTTTCTTT; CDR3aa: CASSLGVGQGDEEAFF
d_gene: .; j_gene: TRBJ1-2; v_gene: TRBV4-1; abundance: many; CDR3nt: TGCGCCAGCAGCCAAGGGTCACAGGATGGCTACACCTTC; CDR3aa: CASSQGSQDGYTF
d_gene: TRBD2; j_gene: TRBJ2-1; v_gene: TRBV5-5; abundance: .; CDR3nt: TGTGCCAGCAGCTTACTAGCGGGGGGGCTTTGGGAGCAGTTCTTC; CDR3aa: CASSLLAGGLWEQFF
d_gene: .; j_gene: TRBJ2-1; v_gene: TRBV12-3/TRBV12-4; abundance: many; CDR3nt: TGTGCCAGCAGGGAGGGGGGGAGCTACAATGAGCAGTTCTTC; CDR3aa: CASREGGSYNEQFF
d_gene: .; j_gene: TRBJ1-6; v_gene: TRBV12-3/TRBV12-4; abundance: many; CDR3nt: TGTGCCAGCAAAGGGCGAATCTCACCCCTCCACTTT; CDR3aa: CASKGRISPLHF
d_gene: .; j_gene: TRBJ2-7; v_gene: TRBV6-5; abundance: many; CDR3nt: TGTGCCAGCAGTTACCTACGCCAGCAGTACTTC; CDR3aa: CASSYLRQQYF
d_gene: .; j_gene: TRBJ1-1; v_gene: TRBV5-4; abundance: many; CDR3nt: TGTGCCAGCAGCTCAGCAGGGGTAACTGAAGCTTTCTTT; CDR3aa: CASSSAGVTEAFF
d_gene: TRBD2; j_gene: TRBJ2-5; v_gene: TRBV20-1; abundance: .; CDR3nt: TGCAGTGCTAGAAGGACTAGCGGGGGAGAGACCCAGTACTTC; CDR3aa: CSARRTSGGETQYF
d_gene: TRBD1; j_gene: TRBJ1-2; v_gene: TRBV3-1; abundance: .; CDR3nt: TGTGCCAGCAGCCAACAGACAGGGGTTTATTATGGCTACACCTTC; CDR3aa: CASSQQTGVYYGYTF
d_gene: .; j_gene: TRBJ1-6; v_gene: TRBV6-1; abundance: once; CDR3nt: TGTGCCAGCAGTGTAACGGGGGGGGGAAGCTCCTATAATTCACCCCTCCACTTT; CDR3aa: CASSVTGGGSSYNSPLHF
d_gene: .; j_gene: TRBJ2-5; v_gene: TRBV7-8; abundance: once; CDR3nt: TGTGCCAGTTCGGACTACCGGGACCAGACCCAGTACTTC; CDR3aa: CASSDYRDQTQYF
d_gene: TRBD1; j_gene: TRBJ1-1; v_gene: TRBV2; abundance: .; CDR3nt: TGTGCCAGCAACCGGGAACAGGGGGCGAACACTGAAGCTTTCTTT; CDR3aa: CASNREQGANTEAFF
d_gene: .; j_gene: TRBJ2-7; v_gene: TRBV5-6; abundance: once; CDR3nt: TGTGCCAGCTCCATAGAGGAGCAGTACTTC; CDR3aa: CASSIEEQYF
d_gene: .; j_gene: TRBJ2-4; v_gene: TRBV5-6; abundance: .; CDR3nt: TGTGCCAGCAGCCCGGCTCCCACAGGGGCCAAAAACATTCAGTACTTC; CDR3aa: CASSPAPTGAKNIQYF
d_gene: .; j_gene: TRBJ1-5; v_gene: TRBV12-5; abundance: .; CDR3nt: TGTGCTAGTGGTTTGTTAAACAGCAATCAGCCCCAGCATTTT; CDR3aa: CASGLLNSNQPQHF
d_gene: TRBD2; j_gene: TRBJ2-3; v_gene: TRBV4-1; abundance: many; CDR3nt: TGCGCCAGCAGCCTTGAAGCGGGGGTCAGTGATACGCAGTATTTT; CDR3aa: CASSLEAGVSDTQYF
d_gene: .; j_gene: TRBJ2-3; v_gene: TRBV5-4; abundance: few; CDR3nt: TGTGCCAGCAGCTTGGTGCAGGGTTTGGCAGATACGCAGTATTTT; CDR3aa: CASSLVQGLADTQYF
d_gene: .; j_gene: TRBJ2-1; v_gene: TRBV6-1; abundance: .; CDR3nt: TGTGCCAGCAGGATCCAGGGCGGGGCGAATGAGCAGTTCTTC; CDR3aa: CASRIQGGANEQFF
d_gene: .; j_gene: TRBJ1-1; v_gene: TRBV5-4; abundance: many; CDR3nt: TGTGCCAGCAGTTGGGGTGGGGGACAGAACACTGAAGCTTTCTTT; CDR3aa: CASSWGGGQNTEAFF
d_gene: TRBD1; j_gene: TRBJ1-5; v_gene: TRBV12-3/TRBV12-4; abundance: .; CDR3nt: TGTGCCAGCAGCAGCCGGGACAGGGGGCGGTATGGTCAGCCCCAGCATTTT; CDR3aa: CASSSRDRGRYGQPQHF
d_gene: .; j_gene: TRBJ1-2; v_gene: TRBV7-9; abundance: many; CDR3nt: TGTGCCAGCAGTAATCAGCTCGAAATGGGGGGCTACACCTTC; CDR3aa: CASSNQLEMGGYTF
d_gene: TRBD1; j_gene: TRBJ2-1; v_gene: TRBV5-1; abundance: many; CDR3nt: TGTGCCAGCAGCGTAACAGGGGGGTTCAATGAGCAGTTCTTC; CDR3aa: CASSVTGGFNEQFF
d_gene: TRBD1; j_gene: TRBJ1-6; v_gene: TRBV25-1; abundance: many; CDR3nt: TGTGCCAGCAGTGAATGGAACAGGGGATTTAGTTCACCCCTCCACTTT; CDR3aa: CASSEWNRGFSSPLHF
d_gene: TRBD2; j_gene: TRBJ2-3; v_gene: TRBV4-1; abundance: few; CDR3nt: TGCGCCAGCAGCCAAGAGAGGCGGGGGGGGACCACAGATACGCAGTATTTT; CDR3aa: CASSQERRGGTTDTQYF
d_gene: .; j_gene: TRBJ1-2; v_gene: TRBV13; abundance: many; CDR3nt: TGTGCCAGCAGCGGACTCGGAGTGGACTATGGCTACACCTTC; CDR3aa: CASSGLGVDYGYTF
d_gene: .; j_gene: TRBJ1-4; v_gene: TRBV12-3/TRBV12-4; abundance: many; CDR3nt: TGTGCCAGCAGTTTACTTTCTCATGGAAAACTGTTTTTT; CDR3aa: CASSLLSHGKLFF
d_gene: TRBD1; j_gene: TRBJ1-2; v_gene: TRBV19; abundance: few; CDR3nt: TGTGCCAGTAGTACCGGGACAGGGCATGGCTACACCTTC; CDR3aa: CASSTGTGHGYTF
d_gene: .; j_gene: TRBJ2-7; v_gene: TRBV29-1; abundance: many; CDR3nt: TGCAGCGTTGTCGGGGGTTACTCCTACGAGCAGTACTTC; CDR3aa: CSVVGGYSYEQYF
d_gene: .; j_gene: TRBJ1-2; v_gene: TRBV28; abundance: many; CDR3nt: TGTGCCAGCAGTTGGATAAATGGCTACACCTTC; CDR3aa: CASSWINGYTF
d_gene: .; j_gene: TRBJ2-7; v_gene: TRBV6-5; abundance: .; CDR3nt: TGTGCCAGCAGTTACTACCAGGGAGGGGGGAACTACGAGCAGTACTTC; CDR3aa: CASSYYQGGGNYEQYF
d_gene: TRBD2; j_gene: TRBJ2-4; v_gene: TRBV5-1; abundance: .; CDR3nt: TGCGCCAGCAGCCGGACTAGCGACAAAAACATTCAGTACTTC; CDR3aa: CASSRTSDKNIQYF